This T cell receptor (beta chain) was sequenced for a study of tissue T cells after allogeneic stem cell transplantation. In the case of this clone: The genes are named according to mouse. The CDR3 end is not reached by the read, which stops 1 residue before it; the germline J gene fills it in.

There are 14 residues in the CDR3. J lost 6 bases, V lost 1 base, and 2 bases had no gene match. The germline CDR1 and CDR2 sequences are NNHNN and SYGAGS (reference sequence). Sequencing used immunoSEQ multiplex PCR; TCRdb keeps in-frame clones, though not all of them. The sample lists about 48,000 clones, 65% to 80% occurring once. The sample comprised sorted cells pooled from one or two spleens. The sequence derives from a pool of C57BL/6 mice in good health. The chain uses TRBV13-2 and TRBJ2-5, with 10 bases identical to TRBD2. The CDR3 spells CASGDPGGADTQYF. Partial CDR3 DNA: TGTGCCAGCGGTGATCCTGGGGGGGCGGACACCCAGTAC.